These 18 T cell receptor beta chains were sequenced from one sample in a study of blood T cell repertoires in COVID-19. The repertoire was sequenced with immunoSEQ multiplex PCR; TCRdb's copy has only in-frame clones and lacks some. The sample lists about 260,000 clones, about nine tenths occurring once. Sequenced sample: peripheral blood. These receptors originate from a woman in her fifties or sixties who had recovered from COVID-19.

V gene TRBV19 combines with J gene TRBJ1-2, with TRBD1 identical over 7 bases. The V segment lost 4 bases and the J segment 4 bases; nucleotides outside the gene matches: 6. This CDR3 comprises 14 residues. The germline CDR1 and CDR2 sequences are LNHDA and SQIVND (reference sequence). In nucleotides, the CDR3 is TGTGCCAGTAGTAGACCCGGGACAGCCTATGGCTACACCTTC. Translating gives CASSRPGTAYGYTF.

The chain joins TRBV27 to TRBJ2-7, with D perhaps matching TRBD1 (6 bases). Germline V lookup: CDR1 MNHEY, CDR2 SMNVEV (reference sequence). This CDR3 is 15 amino acids long. V was trimmed by 4 bases and J by 2 bases, leaving 15 bases between them. The DNA for the CDR3 is TGTGCCAGCAGTTGGACCGGACAGCCGACCTACGAGCAGTACTTC. This translates into CASSWTGQPTYEQYF.

V and J are TRBV5-1 and TRBJ2-2, with 8 bases identical to TRBD2. The germline gives CDR1 SGHRS, CDR2 YFSETQ. Trimming took 2 bases from V and 2 from J; bases not matched to a gene: 2. This CDR3 comprises 15 residues. CDR3 in DNA: TGCGCCAGCAGCTTTAGCGGGGTCAACACCGGGGAGCTGTTTTTT. Protein sequence: CASSFSGVNTGELFF.

This clone was detected only once. This chain uses TRBV21-1 with TRBJ2-5; the table's TRBD2 call for D was not verified on the DNA. TRBV21-1 is annotated as a pseudogene. The CDR3 is made up of 15 amino acids. The CDR3 is CASPRAGGKTETQYF. CDR3 bases: TGTGCCAGCCCAAGAGCCGGAGGGAAGACGGAGACCCAGTACTTC.

The chain links TRBV10-3 to TRBJ2-3; TRBD2 aligns across 8 bases. Germline assignment: CDR1 ENHRY and CDR2 SYGVKD. Trimming took 3 bases from V and 4 from J; bases not matched to a gene: 6. The CDR3 runs to 15 residues. CDR3 residues: CAISDGGRIADTQYF. The CDR3 DNA follows: TGTGCCATCAGTGACGGCGGGAGGATAGCAGATACGCAGTATTTT.

The chain links TRBV5-1 to TRBJ2-7; 11 nucleotides align to TRBD2. The J segment lost 0 bases and the V segment lost 4 bases, leaving 3 bases of the junction unmatched. The CDR3 has 15 residues. Per the germline V gene, CDR1 is SGHRS and CDR2 is YFSETQ. The CDR3 DNA follows: TGCGCCAGCAGCACTAGCGGGGGACGCTCCTACGAGCAGTACTTC. This gives the protein CASSTSGGRSYEQYF.

This rearrangement joins TRBV9 to TRBJ2-5; D uncertain. The CDR3 sequence is 16 residues long. Looked up from germline, CDR1 is SGDLS and CDR2 is YYNGEE. V was cut by 0 bases and J by 1 base, with 13 bases left in between. The CDR3 DNA follows: TGTGCCAGCAGCGTAGACCCCTTTAGCCCCCAAGAGACCCAGTACTTC. This encodes CASSVDPFSPQETQYF.

V gene TRBV5-5 combines with J gene TRBJ1-1; weak D call: TRBD1 (6 bases). Looked up from germline, CDR1 is SGHKS and CDR2 is YYEKEE (reference sequence). This CDR3 region has 19 residues. The V end was cut by 4 bases, the J end by 4 bases, with 29 bases between. Written as DNA, the CDR3 is TGTGCCAGCAGCCCAGGGGCAGGGGCCCTTCCTGGATTGGGCACTGAAGCTTTCTTT. It encodes CASSPGAGALPGLGTEAFF.

J is TRBJ2-3 and V is TRBV5-5; 13 positions match TRBD2. In germline, CDR1 is SGHKS, CDR2 YYEKEE (reference sequence). Trimming cost V 3 bases and J 3 bases; bases outside gene matches: 1. The CDR3 spans 15 residues. The CDR3 loop reads CASSWTSGRTDTQYF. The CDR3 DNA sequence: TGTGCCAGCAGCTGGACTAGCGGGAGAACAGATACGCAGTATTTT.

The genes are TRBV9 and TRBJ1-6, with D tentatively TRBD1 (5 bases). Germline V CDR1 and CDR2: SGDLS, YYNGEE. V dropped 0 bases and J dropped 10 bases, with 14 bases sitting between them. The CDR3 runs to 15 residues. CDR3 sequence: CASSVAGPGGSPLHF. CDR3 coding DNA: TGTGCCAGCAGCGTAGCAGGGCCAGGAGGGTCACCCCTCCACTTT. Looking up the rest from reference TRBV9 and TRBJ1-6 gives the full variable domain: DSGVTQTPKHLITATGQRVTLRCSPRSGDLSVYWYQQSLDQGLQFLIQYYNGEERAKGNILERFSAQQFPDLHSELNLSSLELGDSALYFCASSVAGPGGSPLHFGNGTRLTVT.

The V call is TRBV5-6, the J call TRBJ2-2; tentative D call: TRBD2 (6 bases). With 4 bases removed from V and 6 bases from J, the gap between germline ends came to 19 bases. From germline, CDR1 is SGHDT and CDR2 YYEEEE. The CDR3 length is 16 residues. The CDR3 DNA is TGTGCCAGCAGCCCAATCGGGAGCTTTTTCCCCGGGGAGCTGTTTTTT. It is translated as CASSPIGSFFPGELFF.

This sequence joins TRBV7-2 and TRBJ2-5; possibly TRBD2 for D (6 bases). The CDR3 is 13 amino acids. Germline CDR1 and CDR2: SGHTA and FQGNSA. The V gene lost 5 bases and the J gene lost 7 bases, with 14 bases spanning the gap. The CDR3 spells CASSPDYSRTQYF. Written as DNA, the CDR3 is TGTGCCAGCAGCCCGGACTACAGCCGGACCCAGTACTTC. Drawing the rest from reference TRBV7-2 and TRBJ2-5, the complete variable domain is GAGVSQSPSNKVTEKGKDVELRCDPISGHTALYWYRQSLGQGLEFLIYFQGNSAPDKSGLPSDRFSAERTGGSVSTLTIQRTQQEDSAVYLCASSPDYSRTQYFGPGTRLLVL.

The V gene is TRBV10-3, the J gene TRBJ2-7; possibly TRBD1 for D (7 bases). Trimming took off 4 bases at V and 6 bases at J, with 19 bases between the two ends. The germline V gene has CDR1 ENHRY and CDR2 SYGVKD. This CDR3 has 15 amino acids. CDR3 protein: CAISGTQVQGGEQYF. In nucleotides, the CDR3 is TGTGCCATCAGTGGGACTCAAGTCCAGGGGGGCGAGCAGTACTTC.

The chain recombines TRBV12-3 or TRBV12-4 with TRBJ2-7, with a weak D call TRBD1 (5 bases). The CDR3 extends over 13 amino acids. V lost 7 bases and J 3 bases, leaving 13 bases between the germline ends. CDR3 coding DNA: TGTGCCAGCACTCTCCAGGGATTCTACGAGCAGTACTTC. Translating it yields CASTLQGFYEQYF.

The chain links TRBV6-2 or TRBV6-3 to TRBJ2-5; D not certain. The CDR3 has 11 residues. Germline values: CDR1 MNHEY, CDR2 SVGEGT. V lost 4 bases, J lost 5 bases, and 5 bases lay in between. The CDR3 spells CASSFRETQYF. In nucleotides, the CDR3 is TGTGCCAGCAGTTTCCGGGAGACCCAGTACTTC.

J is TRBJ2-7 and V is TRBV5-1; D may be TRBD2 (6 bases). V lost 4 bases and J 1 base, leaving 18 bases between the germline ends. Germline CDR1 and CDR2: SGHRS and YFSETQ. The length of the CDR3 is 16 residues. The CDR3 here is CASSPGLLRPSYEQYF. CDR3 DNA sequence: TGCGCCAGCAGCCCGGGACTGCTGCGTCCATCCTACGAGCAGTACTTC.

The chain couples TRBV28 to TRBJ1-5, with unresolved D. Germline-derived CDR1 and CDR2 are MDHEN and SYDVKM. Trimming removed 6 bases from V and 5 bases from J, with 8 bases in between. The CDR3 length is 12 residues. The DNA of the CDR3 is TGTGCCAGCAGCTCGGTCTATCAGCCCCAGCATTTT. This codes for CASSSVYQPQHF.

J is TRBJ1-2 and V is TRBV7-2; 9 bases line up with TRBD1. CDR1 and CDR2 from the germline V gene are SGHTA and FQGNSA. V was clipped by 5 bases and J by 5 bases; unmatched bases: 9. This CDR3 is built from 15 residues. The CDR3 nucleotides are TGTGCCAGCAGCCCACGACAGGGGGGGTGGTATGGCTACACCTTC. Translation gives CASSPRQGGWYGYTF.